What follows are 32 T cell receptor beta chains derived from one specimen sequenced in a study of blood T cell repertoires in COVID-19. Generated by immunoSEQ multiplex PCR, the TCRdb table keeps only in-frame clones and is missing some. This sample has about 110,000 clones, with less than 85% found just once. The sample consisted of peripheral blood. The receptors shown here come from a woman between 55 and 75 years old with acute or convalescent COVID-19.

J is TRBJ2-7 and V is TRBV6-5, with 9 nucleotides matching TRBD1. The V segment lost 4 bases and the J segment 3 bases; nucleotides outside the gene matches: 7. Germline V lookup: CDR1 MNHEY, CDR2 SVGAGI. CDR3 length equals 15 residues. CDR3 region: CASSSKGQGVYEQYF. DNA for the CDR3: TGTGCCAGCAGTTCAAAGGGACAGGGTGTCTACGAGCAGTACTTC.

The chain carries TRBV19 and TRBJ2-1; unclear D gene. Deletions cut 2 bases from V and 0 bases from J, with 8 bases between. The CDR3 is made up of 15 amino acids. The germline CDR1 and CDR2 sequences are LNHDA and SQIVND (reference sequence). CDR3 region: CASSIRSDSYNEQFF. CDR3 DNA sequence: TGTGCCAGTAGTATAAGGAGCGACTCCTACAATGAGCAGTTCTTC.

This clone was observed a single time. The chain has TRBV24-1 and TRBJ2-1; the match to TRBD2 covers 12 bases. After removal of 3 bases from V and 7 bases from J, the junction contained 6 bases not matched to a gene. This CDR3 is 16 amino acids long. Germline V gene sequence: CDR1 KGHDR, CDR2 SFDVKD. The CDR3 reads CATSDPTSGRYNEQFF. The DNA for the CDR3 is TGTGCCACCAGTGATCCGACTAGCGGGAGATATAATGAGCAGTTCTTC.

The V and J genes are TRBV28 and TRBJ1-2; 9 bases are shared with TRBD1. Germline CDR1 is MDHEN and CDR2 is SYDVKM. The CDR3 covers 14 residues. With V trimmed by 2 bases and J by 10 bases, 8 bases remained unmatched. The CDR3 region has the DNA TGTGCCAGCAGTTTAAATGGACAGGGGTTCCCCTACACCTTC. This translates into CASSLNGQGFPYTF.

The V call is TRBV13, the J call TRBJ1-2; maybe TRBD1 (6 bases). V gave up 8 bases and J gave up 4 bases, with 17 bases separating them. CDR3 length: 14 residues. In germline, CDR1 is PRHDT, CDR2 FYEKMQ (reference sequence). CDR3 coding DNA: TGTGCCAGCTCCCCACCCTCAGGGGCCTATGGCTACACCTTC. Amino acid sequence: CASSPPSGAYGYTF.

This rearrangement joins TRBV19 to TRBJ1-1; no firm D call. The V gene lost 9 bases and the J gene lost 5 bases, with 10 bases spanning the gap. Germline CDR1 reads LNHDA; CDR2 reads SQIVND (reference sequence). The length of the CDR3 is 11 residues. DNA of the CDR3: TGTGCCAGCTCTACGGGGACTGAAGCTTTCTTT. It specifies CASSTGTEAFF. The complete variable domain, with remaining parts taken from reference TRBV19 and TRBJ1-1, reads DGGITQSPKYLFRKEGQNVTLSCEQNLNHDAMYWYRQDPGQGLRLIYYSQIVNDFQKGDIAEGYSVSREKKESFPLTVTSAQKNPTAFYLCASSTGTEAFFGQGTRLTVV.

V gene TRBV30 combines with J gene TRBJ1-2, with D possibly being TRBD1 (5 bases). The CDR3 is made up of 15 amino acids. The V gene's germline CDR1 is GTSNPN and CDR2 SVGIG (reference sequence). V was shortened by 4 bases and J by 2 bases, with 17 bases between the two germline ends. The DNA for the CDR3 is TGTGCCTGGACCAAAACCAGGGCAGAAAACTATGGCTACACCTTC. Its protein is CAWTKTRAENYGYTF.

The genes are TRBV30 and TRBJ2-7; the match to TRBD2 covers 9 bases. CDR3 length: 14 amino acids. The V gene end was trimmed by 4 bases and the J gene end by 4 bases; junction bases not matched to a gene: 8. CDR1 GTSNPN and CDR2 SVGIG come from the germline V gene (reference sequence). In DNA, the CDR3 is TGTGCCTGGACCCGGGCGGGGGGGAGGTACGAGCAGTACTTC. Encoded protein: CAWTRAGGRYEQYF.

This sequence joins TRBV7-6 and TRBJ1-5; D not resolved. Trimming removed 2 bases from V and 8 bases from J, with 10 bases in between. Per germline, CDR1 SGHVS and CDR2 FNYEAQ. CDR3 length: 13 residues. The chain's CDR3 is CASSLSREEPQHF. In DNA form, the CDR3 reads TGTGCCAGCAGCTTAAGTCGGGAGGAGCCCCAGCATTTT.

This sequence joins TRBV5-1 and TRBJ1-2; perhaps TRBD1 as D (6 bases). Germline V lookup: CDR1 SGHRS, CDR2 YFSETQ. CDR3 length equals 14 residues. The V gene lost 0 bases and the J gene lost 5 bases, with 11 bases spanning the gap. CDR3 nucleotides: TGCGCCAGCAGCTTGGATGCAGGGGCGTATGGCTACACCTTC. It specifies CASSLDAGAYGYTF.

V usage is TRBV3-1 (or the pseudogene TRBV3-2) and J usage is TRBJ1-2; D call uncertain. The germline V and J ends were trimmed by 1 base and 8 bases, with 5 bases remaining between them. Germline V CDR1 and CDR2: LGHDT, YNNKEL (reference sequence). This CDR3 comprises 11 residues. The CDR3 loop reads CASSQGGGYTF. CDR3 coding DNA: TGTGCCAGCAGCCAAGGAGGCGGCTACACCTTC.

The V and J genes are TRBV4-1 and TRBJ1-1, with 8 bases matching TRBD1. Germline V lookup: CDR1 MGHRA, CDR2 YSYEKL. The CDR3 loop spans 13 amino acids. J was trimmed by 4 bases and V by 3 bases; bases with no gene match: 1. CDR3 region: CASSHTGGTEAFF. In DNA form, the CDR3 reads TGCGCCAGCAGCCATACAGGGGGCACTGAAGCTTTCTTT.

In its sample, this clone was seen a few times. Other nucleotide sequences from this sample produce the same CDR3. The CDR3 spells CASSGQGAGNTIYF. CDR3 sequence (DNA): TGTGCCAGCAGCGGACAGGGGGCCGGAAACACCATATATTTT. The rearrangement joins TRBV2 to TRBJ1-3; 11 bases fit TRBD1. The junction had 2 bases not matched to a gene; V was cut back by 6 bases and J by 4 bases. This CDR3 region has 14 residues. From germline, CDR1 is SNHLY and CDR2 FYNNEI.

The chain links TRBV24-1 to TRBJ2-1; 11 bases are shared with TRBD2. The CDR3 has 15 residues. With V trimmed by 5 bases and J by 1 base, 0 bases remained unmatched. Per germline, CDR1 KGHDR and CDR2 SFDVKD. This chain's CDR3 is CATSGTSGSYNEQFF. Here the CDR3 DNA reads TGTGCCACCAGTGGGACTAGCGGGTCCTACAATGAGCAGTTCTTC.

V and J are TRBV28 and TRBJ1-1; the D gene is possibly TRBD1 (5 bases). Per the germline V gene, CDR1 is MDHEN and CDR2 is SYDVKM. The CDR3 extends over 15 amino acids. Trimming removed 6 bases at V and 5 bases at J, with 19 bases between. CDR3 sequence (DNA): TGTGCCAGCAGACGTCCCTCGGGGGGTCGTACTGAAGCTTTCTTT. Translating it yields CASRRPSGGRTEAFF.

The rearrangement uses TRBV5-4 and TRBJ1-1, with 7 positions matching TRBD1. Germline V gene data show CDR1 as SGHNT and CDR2 as YYREEE (reference sequence). Trimming took 6 bases from V and 5 from J; bases not matched to a gene: 16. CDR3 length: 16 amino acids. The CDR3 DNA reads as TGTGCCAGCAACCGTCCTGGGGCAGGGGGAAGAACTGAAGCTTTCTTT. Translated: CASNRPGAGGRTEAFF.

The rearrangement uses TRBV30 and TRBJ1-5, with D possibly matching TRBD1 (5 bases). The CDR3 sequence is 13 residues long. Trimming took 3 bases from V and 4 from J, leaving 10 bases between them. Looked up from germline, CDR1 is GTSNPN and CDR2 is SVGIG (reference sequence). CDR3 protein: CAWSKKGNQPQHF. Written as DNA, the CDR3 is TGTGCCTGGAGCAAAAAGGGGAATCAGCCCCAGCATTTT.

The chain recombines TRBV12-3 or TRBV12-4 with TRBJ2-2; D not resolved. This CDR3 is 13 amino acids long. Trimming stripped 3 bases from V and 5 bases from J, with 7 bases between. The CDR3 reads CASSFVVTGELFF. The CDR3 coding sequence is TGTGCCAGCAGTTTCGTAGTGACCGGGGAGCTGTTTTTT.

This rearrangement joins TRBV28 to TRBJ1-1; weak D call: TRBD1 (6 bases). Trimming took off 5 bases at V and 0 bases at J, with 16 bases between the two ends. This CDR3 comprises 16 residues. Germline-derived CDR1 and CDR2 are MDHEN and SYDVKM. CDR3 nucleotides: TGTGCCAGCAGTGACCCCGGGACAAAGATGAACACTGAAGCTTTCTTT. This encodes CASSDPGTKMNTEAFF.

This clone was counted only a few times. The chain combines TRBV18 with TRBJ2-7; 8 bases agree with TRBD1. The CDR3 consists of 15 residues. Germline CDR1 reads KGHSH; CDR2 reads LQKENI. Losses at the gene ends were 3 bases for V and 3 bases for J; bases not matched to a gene: 7. CDR3 region: CASSPQGAGNYEQYF. CDR3 nucleotides: TGTGCCAGCTCACCGCAGGGGGCGGGTAACTACGAGCAGTACTTC.

V is TRBV10-3 and J is TRBJ1-4, with 7 bases that match TRBD1. Germline V gene data show CDR1 as ENHRY and CDR2 as SYGVKD. The trim removed 9 bases at V and 5 bases at J, leaving 3 bases unmatched. The CDR3 consists of 12 residues. The CDR3 spells CAIGGQNEKLFF. The CDR3 nucleotides are TGTGCCATTGGGGGACAGAATGAAAAACTGTTTTTT.

The CDR3 loop is CSARRENTEAFF. The CDR3 DNA is TGCAGCGCGCGGAGGGAGAACACTGAAGCTTTCTTT. The V and J genes are TRBV29-1 and TRBJ1-1; D remains ambiguous. CDR1 and CDR2 from the germline V gene are SQVTM and ANQGSEA. The CDR3 sequence is 12 residues long. V was pared by 7 bases and J by 1 base, with 10 bases between.

The chain is built from TRBV5-1 and TRBJ1-2; D remains ambiguous. This CDR3 is 13 amino acids long. V was shortened by 0 bases and J by 8 bases, with 11 bases between the two germline ends. Looked up from germline, CDR1 is SGHRS and CDR2 is YFSETQ. CDR3 bases: TGCGCCAGCAGCTTGGGCGAGTCCACGGGCTACACCTTC. This codes for CASSLGESTGYTF.

The rearrangement links TRBV28 to TRBJ2-5; 11 bases match TRBD2. CDR3 size: 14 residues. The germline gives CDR1 MDHEN, CDR2 SYDVKM. With V trimmed by 7 bases and J by 3 bases, 4 bases remained unmatched. CDR3 nucleotides: TGTGCCAGCATCATAGCGGGAGGGGAAGAGACCCAGTACTTC. Translating it yields CASIIAGGEETQYF.

This chain connects TRBV28 to TRBJ2-4; D not certain. The germline gives CDR1 MDHEN, CDR2 SYDVKM. The CDR3 runs to 14 residues. V lost 6 bases, J lost 0 bases, and 9 bases lay in between. The CDR3 loop reads CASSPGPAKNIQYF. The CDR3 DNA follows: TGTGCCAGCAGCCCAGGCCCAGCCAAAAACATTCAGTACTTC.

This rearrangement joins TRBV5-1 to TRBJ2-3, with 11 nucleotides matching TRBD2. V lost 4 bases, J lost 0 bases, and 7 bases stayed unmatched. CDR3 length equals 17 residues. Germline-derived CDR1 and CDR2 are SGHRS and YFSETQ. The CDR3 loop is CASSIGTSGASTDTQYF. CDR3 DNA sequence: TGCGCCAGCAGCATAGGGACTAGCGGAGCTAGCACAGATACGCAGTATTTT.

This chain joins TRBV28 and TRBJ1-1, with TRBD1 matching 9 bases. The V and J ends lost 6 bases and 4 bases, in that order; junction bases with no gene match: 6. Germline V gives CDR1 MDHEN, CDR2 SYDVKM. The CDR3 totals 14 residues. The CDR3 nucleotides read TGTGCCAGCAGGACGGGACAGGGCCTCACTGAAGCTTTCTTT. Translated, it gives CASRTGQGLTEAFF.

This chain links TRBV5-8 with TRBJ1-2; D is unresolved. Per the germline V gene, CDR1 is SGHTS and CDR2 is YDEGEE. The CDR3 is made up of 14 amino acids. V was shortened by 1 base and J by 4 bases, with 11 bases between the two germline ends. CDR3 residues: CASSLMEGPYGYTF. The CDR3 region has the DNA TGTGCCAGCAGCTTGATGGAGGGCCCCTATGGCTACACCTTC.

The genes are TRBV6-2 or TRBV6-3 and TRBJ1-5; D remains ambiguous. The CDR3 totals 14 residues. V was shortened by 3 bases and J by 7 bases, with 13 bases between the two germline ends. Germline V CDR1 and CDR2: MNHEY, SVGEGT. The CDR3 DNA sequence: TGTGCCAGCAGTTATGGGAGCGGAATACAGCCCCAGCATTTT. As protein: CASSYGSGIQPQHF.

Concerning this clone: An end of the junction differs from the germline gene, which may be a read error. The J gene is TRBJ1-4, the V gene TRBV30, with unresolved D. The CDR3 spans 18 residues. Germline V gives CDR1 GTSNPN, CDR2 SVGIG (reference sequence). The CDR3 sequence: CAWSVGLDWLPPNGKLFF. The CDR3 region has the DNA TGTGCCTGGAGTGTAGGTCTAGATTGGCTCCCCCCTAATGGAAAACTGTTTTTT.

The gene calls are TRBV2 and TRBJ2-6; D remains unclear. Germline assignment: CDR1 SNHLY and CDR2 FYNNEI. The CDR3 runs 17 residues. V dropped 7 bases and J dropped 4 bases, with 20 bases sitting between them. The CDR3 DNA is TGTGCCAGCACCCACCTCTCAGGTCTTTCAGGGGCCAACGTCCTGACTTTC. Protein sequence: CASTHLSGLSGANVLTF.

The chain combines TRBV7-3 with TRBJ2-3, with D possibly matching TRBD2 (5 bases). Per the germline V gene, CDR1 is SGHTA and CDR2 is FQGTGA. The CDR3 runs to 15 residues. The ends were cut back, 4 bases at V and 2 bases at J, with 13 bases in the middle. CDR3 sequence (DNA): TGTGCCAGCAGCTCAACCTTGACTAACACAGATACGCAGTATTTT. This codes for CASSSTLTNTDTQYF.